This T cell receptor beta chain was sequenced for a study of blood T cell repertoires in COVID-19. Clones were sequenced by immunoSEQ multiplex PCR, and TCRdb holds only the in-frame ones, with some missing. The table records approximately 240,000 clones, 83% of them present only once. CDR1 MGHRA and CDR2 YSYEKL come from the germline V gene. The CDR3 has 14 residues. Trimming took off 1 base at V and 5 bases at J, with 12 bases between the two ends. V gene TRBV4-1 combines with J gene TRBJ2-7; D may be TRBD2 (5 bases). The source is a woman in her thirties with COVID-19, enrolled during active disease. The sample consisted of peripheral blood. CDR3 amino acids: CASSQGRGRDEQYF. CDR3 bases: TGCGCCAGCAGCCAAGGACGCGGGCGCGACGAGCAGTACTTC.